Here is one T cell receptor beta chain with its context. What this receptor recognizes is not known. No much larger clone exists at a distance of one base, and base qualities are not known. The cohort comprised 666 healthy bone marrow donors. All cohort members were sampled while nominally healthy, although unrecorded immune exposures were likely present. The donor tested CMV seronegative and was one of the 352 seronegative cohort members. A peripheral blood sample was provided by each donor, and peripheral blood mononuclear cells were used for TCR beta sequencing. Genomic DNA was extracted from the blood cell samples with the Qiagen DNeasy Blood Extraction Kit. The record originates from a study of cytomegalovirus exposure and HLA in healthy donors (dated 2017 in TCRdb). Regarding the study in general: An earlier analysis of several hundred of the donors reported roughly 300 Gb of sequence data and 117 million unique TCR beta sequences from some 180 million T cells. A later analysis re-analyzed previously published TCR beta repertoires from 500 to 700 donors and added high-resolution HLA genotyping to study TCR occurrence patterns. Among about 390 genotyped donors of the cohort, an average of about 240,000 unique TCR beta nucleotide sequences were sequenced per donor, around 20% of them non-productive. Several DR-DQ haplotypes were handled as single units for association and clustering because linkage in the cohort was strong. The genetic ancestry cluster associated with self-reported Caucasian donors included 65% to 90% of the approximately 400 genotyped donors. The study profiled the T cell repertoires of some 610 subjects by immunosequencing and related them to cytomegalovirus serostatus. In a later genetic analysis, genome-wide SNP genotypes for about 65% of the roughly 670 donors were used, and that subset was treated as a discovery cohort. Typing coverage differed by locus: A, B, C, DRB1 and DQB1 were typed in roughly 620-640 donors, DQA1 in 500 to 550, DPA1 in 600 to 610, and DPB1 in about 450. The later analysis used no new phenotypic data to find candidate immune exposures, relying instead on TCR beta sequences and their occurrence across donors. Donor age, sex, ethnicity and CMV serostatus were collected together with the repertoire data. The study was designed to test whether signatures of past pathogen exposure could be identified by cataloging public T cell receptors. HLA typing covered class I and class II loci at four-digit resolution. An earlier analysis of a few hundred of the donors applied high-throughput TCR beta sequencing to assess whether each TCR beta V gene segment acted as functional or pseudogenic. Every repertoire in the discovery cohort had been generated on one and the same sequencing platform. An early release that covered some 640 HLA-typed donors contained around 300 gigabases of sequencing data and 80 million or so unique TCR sequences. To predict cytomegalovirus infection status, the study brought together high-throughput TCR immunosequencing, statistical association of individual TCRs with disease status, and machine learning. Besides the first cohort of hundreds of subjects, a separate validation cohort made up of 120 or so different subjects was used. The investigation overall reported the following: The earlier analysis of approximately 540 of the donors excluded some 15 rarely observed V segments, including chromosome 9 orphons, because counts were too low. In a later genetic analysis, fewer N-insertions in productive TCRs were reported among donors in an Asian-associated ancestry cluster than the approximately 630-donor mean. This cohort had only TCR beta chains sequenced, and the lack of alpha or paired-chain data limited which features could be detected. Correlated functional status among segregating V segments might reflect linkage disequilibrium, but an unknown experimental factor could not be ruled out. A later analysis reported that several top co-occurrence clusters appeared linked to parvovirus B19, influenza, CMV and Epstein-Barr virus. Roughly uniform sequencing depth across donors was assumed in presence/absence analyses, although this assumption may not hold. A later analysis associated 17,000 or so TCR beta sequences with specific HLA alleles at a false discovery rate of 0.05. The study listed 164 TCR beta chains as associated with cytomegalovirus. Because HLA typing was missing for some donors at each locus, association tests included only the typed subset. Most CMV-associated TCR beta chains appeared to be HLA-restricted in a later analysis, and the HLA associations seemed to be driven largely by CMV exposure. In a later analysis, HLA-associated TCR beta chains showed more clonal expansion and lower generation probabilities than non-associated chains that were equally common. A few of the identified cytomegalovirus-associated TCR beta chains were confirmed in vitro to be specific for cytomegalovirus antigens. A group of highly shared sequence variants was considered likely to be a technical artifact of the sequencing pipeline. A further reported finding was that TCR beta sequences accurately predicted the HLA-A and HLA-B alleles for most subjects in the first cohort. Broadly in line with IMGT annotations, most TCR beta V segments showed up in productive rearrangements about 87% or about 30% of the time in an earlier analysis of a few hundred of the donors. The 87-base-pair reads could not distinguish some IMGT-functional V segments, including TRBV6-2 and TRBV6-3, so those segments were excluded. The classifier was reported to diagnose cytomegalovirus status with high specificity and sensitivity in both the original and validation cohorts. Most TCR sequences were observed very rarely across donors, whereas some public TCRs were present in many individuals. The authors suggested that the approach could potentially be generalized to other disease states and immunological phenotypes. The only immune exposure information available for the cohort was CMV serostatus. In a later genetic analysis, a missense DCLRE1C variant was associated with V-gene and J-gene trimming of TCR beta chains, and the association was replicated in an independent cohort. When HLA alleles, especially DR and DQ, strongly co-occurred, attributing TCR associations to individual alleles was difficult. In a later analysis, the rate of TCR association differed among HLA loci, with DRB1 alleles having the most associated TCRs and HLA-C alleles having the fewest.

The germline V gene gives CDR1 as MDHEN and CDR2 as SYDVKM. V sheds 6 bases and J sheds 1 base, leaving 16 bases between their ends. The CDR3 sequence holds 16 residues, the cysteine and phenylalanine included. Only the CDR3 part of the read is kept: 48 bases, read in frame from the first base. Libraries were built with the immunoSEQ multiplex PCR assay. A mixture of 60 forward primers for TCR Vbeta segments and 13 reverse primers for TCR Jbeta segments was used in the multiplex PCR. A multiplex PCR assay on genomic DNA amplified the CDR3 region of rearranged TCR beta genes. On the Illumina HiSeq System, the amplified TCR beta libraries were sequenced as 87-base-pair reads. Per the source publication's procedure: A later analysis counted about 80 million unique TCR beta chains across the 550 to 700 repertoires, and some 11 million of these chains were shared by at least two donors. A nearest-neighbor algorithm error-corrected the raw reads and collapsed the reads into unique sequences, merging closely related sequences to remove PCR and sequencing errors. CDR3 sequences were aligned to IMGT reference sequences to assign V, D and J gene segments. For a sequence to be retained, at least a six-nucleotide match to both a V gene segment and a J gene segment was required. A rearrangement counted as productive if the CDR3 had no stop codons and remained in frame with V and J, and every other rearrangement counted as non-productive. CDR3 was defined according to IMGT convention as the region running from the second conserved V-encoded cysteine to the conserved J-encoded phenylalanine. The earlier analysis of 587 of the donors excluded sequences that lacked an unambiguous match to a single V gene segment. In an earlier analysis of 587 of the donors, a V segment was called functional when productive rearrangements were above 56.7%, and segregating when the standard deviation between donors exceeded 5%. A statistical classification framework was developed to diagnose cytomegalovirus status using the catalog of TCR beta chain sequences. A later analysis assigned V and J genes by comparing TCR nucleotide sequences with IMGT/GENE-DB human TR gene sequences. In a later analysis, CDR3 sequences and most-parsimonious VDJ recombination scenarios were assigned using the TCRdist pipeline. In a later analysis, every TCR beta chain was defined by the combination of its CDR3 amino acid sequence and its V-gene family, and reads without a unique V-gene family were dropped. In a later analysis, fewer than 600 highly shared, low-generation-probability nucleotide sequences were removed to address suspected cross-contamination and a sequencing artifact. In a later analysis, a clonal expansion index for each public chain was calculated from normalized within-repertoire ranks of inferred template counts. Generation probabilities in a later analysis came from a VDJ recombination model fitted to out-of-frame rearrangements, and those results were checked against IGoR. In a later analysis, TCR-TCR, TCR-HLA and TCR-CMV co-occurrence was scored with hypergeometric tests, and a repertoire-size bias correction was applied to TCR pairs. In a later analysis, false discovery rates were estimated by permuting HLA or CMV assignments 20 times. In a later analysis, co-occurring TCRs were grouped with DBSCAN, and TCRdist sequence similarity was added when clustering was performed within HLA-allele-positive subsets. Co-occurrence clustering excluded repertoires with fewer than 30,000 or more than 120,000 public chains, plus five with anomalous nucleotide sharing. TCRdb took over this immuneACCESS table, retaining in-frame rearrangements with V and J assigned. Such tables are incomplete; in checked studies, under half of the missing clones stem from an unresolved V gene, and the remainder is unexplained. That table supplies the V and J calls and clone size; D and trimming were determined from the DNA. This sample comprises roughly 180,000 clones, about 80% of them detected only once. The ten most abundant clones make up about 1.3% of the sample.

This clonotype was obtained from a man under 40 in good health and CMV-seronegative. The material sequenced was PBMCs. The chain joins TRBV28 to TRBJ1-5, with the D segment identity uncertain. The nucleotides read TGTGCCAGCAGGTCCTCGGGGATCGGAAGCAATCAGCCCCAGCATTTT. It specifies CASRSSGIGSNQPQHF.